Listed below are T cell receptor beta chains from one sample, sequenced in a study of identical twins. In TCRdb, the 5' RACE reads were re-called with MiXCR into one record per CDR3 protein. The sample consists of fewer than 900,000 distinct CDR3 sequences, 21% of them appearing once. This sample was also put to use in a study of T cells expressing NK-cell markers.

The sample taken for sequencing was PBMCs. The source is a woman younger than 35 in good health. CDR3s include the opening cysteine and the closing phenylalanine or tryptophan. The order of the fields is J gene, clone size, V gene, D gene, CDR3 DNA, CDR3 protein. The D gene is left open where the match is weak. A clone size is listed for some rows: how often the clone was seen (once, few, many), or a class if it is expanded.

>TRBJ2-1|few|TRBV20-1|TRBD1
TGCAGTGCTAGACAGACAGGGGTCGCCGGCAATGAGCAGTTCTTC
CSARQTGVAGNEQFF
>TRBJ2-6|NA|TRBV18|TRBD1
TGTGCCAGCTCACCAATCATGGACAGGGTAGGCTCTGGGGCCAACGTCCTGACTTTC
CASSPIMDRVGSGANVLTF
>TRBJ2-1|NA|TRBV25-1|TRBD2
TGTGCCAGCAGTGAAACCCGACTAGCGGGAGCCGGTGAGCAGTTCTTC
CASSETRLAGAGEQFF
>TRBJ1-1|NA|TRBV20-1|NA
TGCAGTGCTACCGTCAGGATGACCACTGAAGCTTTCTTT
CSATVRMTTEAFF
>TRBJ2-5|many|TRBV20-1|NA
TGCAGTGCTAGAGATCCCAATCAAGAGACCCAGTACTTC
CSARDPNQETQYF
>TRBJ2-5|many|TRBV6-1|NA
TGTGCCAGCATTAGGTACAGGGAGACCCAGTACTTC
CASIRYRETQYF
>TRBJ2-7|NA|TRBV7-2|NA
TGTGCCAGCAGCTTACGATACGGATTGACCTACGAGCAGTACTTC
CASSLRYGLTYEQYF
>TRBJ2-7|few|TRBV12-3/TRBV12-4|TRBD2
TGTGCCAGCAGTTTGGCTAGCGGGGACTCCTACGAGCAGTACTTC
CASSLASGDSYEQYF
>TRBJ1-2|many|TRBV29-1|NA
TGCAGCGTTGGGCAGGGAGTTGGCTACACCTTC
CSVGQGVGYTF
>TRBJ2-2|NA|TRBV12-3/TRBV12-4|NA
TGTGCCAGCAATACGAGGGGGTACCAGAACACCGGGGAGCTGTTTTTT
CASNTRGYQNTGELFF
>TRBJ1-1|few|TRBV6-1|NA
TGTGCCAGCAGGGTCAGGGGAAAGGCTGAAGCTTTCTTT
CASRVRGKAEAFF
>TRBJ1-1|many|TRBV12-3/TRBV12-4|NA
TGTGCCAGCAAATACAGGGTGAACACTGAAGCTTTCTTT
CASKYRVNTEAFF
>TRBJ1-1|few|TRBV14|NA
TGTGCCAGCAGCCTTAAGTTAGGGTGGGGGACTGAAGCTTTCTTT
CASSLKLGWGTEAFF